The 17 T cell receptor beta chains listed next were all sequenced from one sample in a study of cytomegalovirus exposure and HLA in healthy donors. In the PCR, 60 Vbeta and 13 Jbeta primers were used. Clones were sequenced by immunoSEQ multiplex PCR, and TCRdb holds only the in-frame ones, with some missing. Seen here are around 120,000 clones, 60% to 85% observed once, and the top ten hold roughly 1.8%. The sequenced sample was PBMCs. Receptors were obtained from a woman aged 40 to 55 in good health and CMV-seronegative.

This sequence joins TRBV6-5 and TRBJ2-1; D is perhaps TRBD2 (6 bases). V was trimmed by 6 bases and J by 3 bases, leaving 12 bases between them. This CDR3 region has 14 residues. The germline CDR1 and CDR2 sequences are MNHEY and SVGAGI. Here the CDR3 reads CASSNGDFYNEQFF. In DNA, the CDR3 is TGTGCCAGCAGCAACGGGGACTTCTACAATGAGCAGTTCTTC.

The CDR3 protein is CAISESRTGHEQYF. The CDR3 coding sequence is TGTGCCATCAGTGAGTCTAGGACAGGACACGAGCAGTACTTC. The J gene is TRBJ2-5, the V gene TRBV10-3; 7 bases line up with TRBD1. The J call is in doubt because the DNA end fits TRBJ2-7 better. Germline lookup yields CDR1 ENHRY and CDR2 SYGVKD. This CDR3 comprises 14 residues.

CDR3: CASSAPGLAGGETQYF. The CDR3 DNA sequence: TGTGCCAGCAGTGCCCCGGGACTAGCGGGAGGAGAGACCCAGTACTTC. The chain carries TRBV28 and TRBJ2-5, with 15 bases matching TRBD2. V shed 5 bases and J 4 bases; nucleotides not matched to a gene: 5. Germline CDR1 MDHEN, CDR2 SYDVKM. The CDR3 is 16 amino acids.

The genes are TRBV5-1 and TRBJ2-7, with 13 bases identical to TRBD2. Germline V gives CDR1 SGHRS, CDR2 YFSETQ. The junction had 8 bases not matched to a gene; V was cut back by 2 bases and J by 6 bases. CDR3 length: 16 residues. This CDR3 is CASSLGGLAGLGEQYF. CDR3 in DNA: TGCGCCAGCAGCTTAGGGGGACTAGCGGGACTCGGCGAGCAGTACTTC. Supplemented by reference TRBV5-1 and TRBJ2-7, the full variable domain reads KAGVTQTPRYLIKTRGQQVTLSCSPISGHRSVSWYQQTPGQGLQFLFEYFSETQRNKGNFPGRFSGRQFSNSRSEMNVSTLELGDSALYLCASSLGGLAGLGEQYFGPGTRLTVT.

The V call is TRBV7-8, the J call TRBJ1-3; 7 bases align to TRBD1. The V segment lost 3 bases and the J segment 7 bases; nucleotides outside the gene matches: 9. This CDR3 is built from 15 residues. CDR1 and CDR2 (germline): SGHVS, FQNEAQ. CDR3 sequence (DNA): TGTGCCAGCAGCTTCAGGACAGGAGGGCGGAACACCATATATTTT. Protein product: CASSFRTGGRNTIYF.

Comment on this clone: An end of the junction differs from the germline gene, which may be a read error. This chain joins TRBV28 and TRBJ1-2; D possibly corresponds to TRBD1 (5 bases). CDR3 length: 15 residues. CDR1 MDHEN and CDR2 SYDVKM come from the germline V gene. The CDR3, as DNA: TGTGCCAGCCGTTTGGGTGGTCAGGGAAACTATGGCTACACCTTC. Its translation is CASRLGGQGNYGYTF.

In nucleotides, the CDR3 is TGTGCCAGCAGCTTAGATCGAGACACTGAAGCTTTCTTT. Protein: CASSLDRDTEAFF. This chain links TRBV11-2 with TRBJ1-1, with D unclear. Germline CDR1 reads SGHAT; CDR2 reads FQNNGV. CDR3 length: 13 residues. V lost 0 bases to trimming and J lost 3 bases, with 5 bases between them.

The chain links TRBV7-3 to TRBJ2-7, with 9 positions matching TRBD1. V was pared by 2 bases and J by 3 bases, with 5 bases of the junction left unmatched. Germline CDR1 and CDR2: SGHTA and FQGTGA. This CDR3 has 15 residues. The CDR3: CASSLSPGQGYEQYF. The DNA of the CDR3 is TGTGCCAGCAGCTTATCTCCGGGACAGGGCTACGAGCAGTACTTC. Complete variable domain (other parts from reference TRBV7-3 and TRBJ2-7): GAGVSQTPSNKVTEKGKYVELRCDPISGHTALYWYRQSLGQGPEFLIYFQGTGAADDSGLPNDRFFAVRPEGSVSTLKIQRTERGDSAVYLCASSLSPGQGYEQYFGPGTRLTVT.

The CDR3 sequence is CASSIQQGETQYF. The CDR3 DNA follows: TGTGCCAGTAGTATTCAACAGGGAGAGACCCAGTACTTC. The V and J genes are TRBV19 and TRBJ2-5; D is perhaps TRBD1 (6 bases). CDR1 and CDR2 (germline): LNHDA, SQIVND (reference sequence). CDR3 length: 13 residues. V lost 3 bases and J lost 4, with 9 bases in between.

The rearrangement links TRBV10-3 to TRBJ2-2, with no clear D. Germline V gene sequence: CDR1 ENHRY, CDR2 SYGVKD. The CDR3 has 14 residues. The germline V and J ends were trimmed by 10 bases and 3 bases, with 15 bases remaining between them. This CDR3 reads CATQVVQDTGELFF. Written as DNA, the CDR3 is TGTGCCACCCAGGTAGTTCAGGACACCGGGGAGCTGTTTTTT.

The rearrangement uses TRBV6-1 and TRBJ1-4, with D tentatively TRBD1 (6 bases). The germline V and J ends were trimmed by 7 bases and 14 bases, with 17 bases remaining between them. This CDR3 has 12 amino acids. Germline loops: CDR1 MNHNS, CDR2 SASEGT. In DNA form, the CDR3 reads TGTGCCAGCACAAAACCGGGGGGCCGTCTGTTTTTT. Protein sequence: CASTKPGGRLFF.

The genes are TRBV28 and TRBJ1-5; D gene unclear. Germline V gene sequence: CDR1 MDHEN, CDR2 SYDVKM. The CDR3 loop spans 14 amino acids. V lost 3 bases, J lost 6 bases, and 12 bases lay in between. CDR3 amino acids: CASSFSGEGQPQHF. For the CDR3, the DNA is TGTGCCAGCAGTTTTAGTGGGGAGGGTCAGCCCCAGCATTTT.

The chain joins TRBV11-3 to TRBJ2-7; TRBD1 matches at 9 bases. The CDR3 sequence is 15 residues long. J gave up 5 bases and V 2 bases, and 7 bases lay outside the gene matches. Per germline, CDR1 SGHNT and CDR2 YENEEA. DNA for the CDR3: TGTGCCAGCAGCTTAAACGCGGACAGGGGCCACGAGCAGTACTTC. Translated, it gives CASSLNADRGHEQYF.

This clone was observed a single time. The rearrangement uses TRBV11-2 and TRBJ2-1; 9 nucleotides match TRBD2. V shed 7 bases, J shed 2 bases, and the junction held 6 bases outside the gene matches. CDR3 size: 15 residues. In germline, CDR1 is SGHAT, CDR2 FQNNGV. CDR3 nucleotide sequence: TGTGCCAGCATCTTTTTAGCGGGGGCCTACAATGAGCAGTTCTTC. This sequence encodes CASIFLAGAYNEQFF.

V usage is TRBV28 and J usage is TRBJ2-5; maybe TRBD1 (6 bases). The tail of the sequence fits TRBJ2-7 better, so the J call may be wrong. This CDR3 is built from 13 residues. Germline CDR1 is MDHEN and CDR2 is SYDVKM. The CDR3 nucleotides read TGTGCCTGCTCCCCGACAGGCACCTACGAGCAGTACTTC. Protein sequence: CACSPTGTYEQYF.

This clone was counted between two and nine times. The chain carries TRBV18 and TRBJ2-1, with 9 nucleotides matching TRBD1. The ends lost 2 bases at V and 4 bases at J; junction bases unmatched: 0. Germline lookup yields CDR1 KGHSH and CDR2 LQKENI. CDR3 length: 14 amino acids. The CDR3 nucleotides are TGTGCCAGCTCACCAGGGACAGGGTACAATGAGCAGTTCTTC. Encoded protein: CASSPGTGYNEQFF.

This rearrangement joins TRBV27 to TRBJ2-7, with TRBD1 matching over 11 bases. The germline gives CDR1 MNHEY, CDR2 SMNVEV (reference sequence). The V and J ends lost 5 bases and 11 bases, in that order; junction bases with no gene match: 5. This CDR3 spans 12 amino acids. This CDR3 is CASSTRDRGKYF. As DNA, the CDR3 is TGTGCCAGCAGTACCCGGGACAGGGGGAAGTACTTC.